This TCR beta chain was sequenced during a study of regulatory T cells in long-lasting Graves disease. This clonotype appeared many times. V was pared by 6 bases and J by 9 bases, with 6 bases between. CDR1 is MDHEN and CDR2 is SYDVKM in the germline V gene. This CDR3 comprises 10 residues. Regarding time point: newly diagnosed GD, antithyroid drugs for less than 3 months. The TCR library was made from RNA extracted from PBMCs. iRepertoire HTBI primers and Arm-PCR of CDR3 regions built TCR beta libraries. TCRdb processed the multiplex PCR reads anew with MiXCR; each CDR3 protein has one entry. The sample contains fewer than 650,000 distinct CDR3 sequences, under 20% of which appear only once. These sequences were also reported in another study, on T cells in Graves' hyperthyroidism and ophthalmopathy. That study reports: Hyperthyroidism of Graves' type that showed no ophthalmopathy progression within 18 months was stable. The study used the HTBI primer set for a first-round RT-PCR of the TCR CDR3. From stable hyperthyroidism, ophthalmopathy was separated by a 13 V-J model.

The receptor was isolated from a woman between 25 and 40 years old with Graves disease. The rearrangement joins TRBV28 to TRBJ2-1; D is unclear. The sequences come from peripheral blood mononuclear cells (PBMCs), collected at new diagnosis, from a patient treated with antithyroid drugs. The CDR3: CASSDSEQFF. CDR3 nucleotide sequence: TGTGCCAGCAGCGATAGTGAGCAGTTCTTC.